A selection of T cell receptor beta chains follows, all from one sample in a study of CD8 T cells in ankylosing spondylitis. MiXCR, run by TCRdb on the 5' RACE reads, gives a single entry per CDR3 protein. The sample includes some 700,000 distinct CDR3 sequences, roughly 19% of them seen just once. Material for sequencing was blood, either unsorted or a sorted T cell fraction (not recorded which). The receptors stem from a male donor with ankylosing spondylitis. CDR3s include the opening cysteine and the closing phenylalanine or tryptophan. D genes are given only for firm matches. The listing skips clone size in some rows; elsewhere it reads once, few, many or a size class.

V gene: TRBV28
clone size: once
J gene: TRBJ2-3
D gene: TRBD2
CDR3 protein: CASSLRGTSGRGADTQYF
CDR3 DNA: TGTGCCAGCAGTTTAAGAGGGACTAGCGGGAGAGGTGCAGATACGCAGTATTTT

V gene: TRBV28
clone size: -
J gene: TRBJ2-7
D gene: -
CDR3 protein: CASSGQTKTLYEQYF
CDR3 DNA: TGTGCCAGCAGTGGACAGACCAAAACCTTATACGAGCAGTACTTC

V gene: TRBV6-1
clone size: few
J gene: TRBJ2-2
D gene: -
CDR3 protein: CASSEGLWAKTNTGELFF
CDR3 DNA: TGTGCCAGCAGTGAGGGGCTCTGGGCAAAGACGAACACCGGGGAGCTGTTTTTT

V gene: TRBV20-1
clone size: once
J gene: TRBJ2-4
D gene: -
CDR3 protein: CSARGISGTDIQYF
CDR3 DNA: TGCAGTGCTAGAGGTATAAGCGGGACAGACATTCAGTACTTC

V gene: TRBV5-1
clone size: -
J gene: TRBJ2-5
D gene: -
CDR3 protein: CASSFEQETQYF
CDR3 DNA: TGCGCCAGCAGCTTTGAGCAAGAGACCCAGTACTTC

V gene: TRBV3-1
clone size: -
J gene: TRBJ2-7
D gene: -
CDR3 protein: CASSQQNYEQYF
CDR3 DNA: TGTGCCAGCAGCCAACAGAACTACGAGCAGTACTTC

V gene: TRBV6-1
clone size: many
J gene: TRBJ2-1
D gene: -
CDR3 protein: CASSGSGSGGEQFF
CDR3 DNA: TGTGCCAGCAGTGGGAGTGGTTCAGGTGGTGAGCAGTTCTTC

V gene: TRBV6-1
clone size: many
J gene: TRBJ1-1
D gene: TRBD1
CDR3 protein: CASRGQGAGDTEAFF
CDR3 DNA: TGTGCCAGCAGAGGACAGGGCGCAGGGGACACTGAAGCTTTCTTT

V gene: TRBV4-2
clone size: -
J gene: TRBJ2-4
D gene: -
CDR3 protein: CASSQEYEQFKNIQYF
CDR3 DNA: TGTGCCAGCAGCCAAGAATACGAACAGTTCAAAAACATTCAGTACTTC

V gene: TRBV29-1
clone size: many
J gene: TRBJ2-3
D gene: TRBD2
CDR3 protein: CSAKLAGGRGDTQYF
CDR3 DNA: TGCAGCGCAAAACTAGCGGGAGGGCGGGGAGATACGCAGTATTTT